Following are 25 T cell receptor beta chains from one sample sequenced in a study of T cells in Graves' hyperthyroidism and ophthalmopathy. Regions amplified from RNA transcripts were the TCR beta CDR3 regions. The HTBI primer set was used in a first-round RT-PCR of the TCR CDR3. MiXCR, run by TCRdb on the multiplex PCR reads, gives a single entry per CDR3 protein. The profile covers 500,000 or so distinct CDR3 sequences, with roughly 17% appearing a single time and about 16% taken by the ten largest. Material for sequencing was blood. These receptors came from a woman in her late teens or twenties with Graves' ophthalmopathy.

In this sample, this clonotype turned up many times. The gene calls are TRBV3-1 and TRBJ1-1; no definite D call. The CDR3 sequence is 12 residues long. V dropped 0 bases and J dropped 8 bases, with 7 bases sitting between them. Germline CDR1 is LGHDT and CDR2 is YNNKEL (reference sequence). The CDR3 sequence: CASSQDPGEAFF. For the CDR3, the DNA is TGTGCCAGCAGCCAAGACCCGGGAGAAGCTTTCTTT.

This clonotype was seen at least ten times. The rearrangement links TRBV5-6 to TRBJ2-1; the D is unclear. The CDR3 covers 11 residues. V was cut by 5 bases and J by 6 bases, with 6 bases left in between. Germline-derived CDR1 and CDR2 are SGHDT and YYEEEE. The CDR3 loop is CASSFLNEQFF. CDR3 sequence (DNA): TGTGCCAGCAGTTTTCTCAATGAGCAGTTCTTC. Supplemented by reference TRBV5-6 and TRBJ2-1, the full variable domain reads DAGVTQSPTHLIKTRGQQVTLRCSPKSGHDTVSWYQQALGQGPQFIFQYYEEEERQRGNFPDRFSGHQFPNYSSELNVNALLLGDSALYLCASSFLNEQFFGPGTRLTVL.

This clonotype has more than one count but fewer than ten. The rearrangement joins TRBV7-9 to TRBJ2-7; 7 bases match TRBD2. The CDR3 extends over 13 amino acids. CDR1 and CDR2 (germline): SEHNR, FQNEAQ (reference sequence). The trim removed 5 bases at V and 5 bases at J, leaving 6 bases unmatched. The CDR3 DNA follows: TGTGCCAGCAGCCTCGTACTAGCGAACGAGCAGTACTTC. The encoded protein is CASSLVLANEQYF.

The chain joins TRBV2 to TRBJ1-1; unclear D gene. The CDR3 is 16 residues long. V was shortened by 4 bases and J by 1 base, with 16 bases between the two germline ends. CDR1 and CDR2 from the germline V gene are SNHLY and FYNNEI. This chain's CDR3 is CASSVQKGKGNTEAFF. For the CDR3, the DNA is TGTGCCAGCAGTGTCCAGAAAGGGAAGGGGAACACTGAAGCTTTCTTT.

This chain links TRBV6-2 or TRBV6-3 with TRBJ2-2, with TRBD1 matching over 7 bases. This CDR3 has 14 residues. Germline V CDR1 and CDR2: MNHEY, SVGEGT. Trimming at V came to 4 bases and at J to 6 bases, leaving 5 bases not matched to a gene. The CDR3 DNA follows: TGTGCCAGCAGTTTAAAACAGGGGTCCGGGGAGCTGTTTTTT. Amino acids: CASSLKQGSGELFF.

The rearrangement uses TRBV5-6 and TRBJ2-5; tentative D call: TRBD2 (6 bases). This CDR3 contains 15 residues. Germline V gene sequence: CDR1 SGHDT, CDR2 YYEEEE. Trimming removed 0 bases from V and 3 bases from J, with 12 bases in between. CDR3 residues: CASSLAGGVKETQYF. Written as DNA, the CDR3 is TGTGCCAGCAGCTTGGCCGGGGGAGTTAAAGAGACCCAGTACTTC.

This clonotype was picked up a small number of times. The chain carries TRBV13 and TRBJ2-7, with 8 positions matching TRBD1. The germline V gene encodes CDR1 PRHDT and CDR2 FYEKMQ (reference sequence). The CDR3 contains 12 residues. The ends lost 5 bases at V and 6 bases at J; junction bases unmatched: 3. The CDR3 sequence: CASSPDRGEQYF. CDR3 nucleotide sequence: TGTGCCAGCAGCCCCGACAGGGGCGAGCAGTACTTC.

This clonotype has at least ten counts. The rearrangement links TRBV30 to TRBJ1-1, with unresolved D. The CDR3 has 12 residues. Germline CDR1 GTSNPN, CDR2 SVGIG (reference sequence). V lost 1 base and J lost 8, with 11 bases in between. CDR3 coding DNA: TGTGCCTGGAGTGCAAACTTAGCGGAAGCTTTCTTT. This encodes CAWSANLAEAFF.

The chain uses TRBV5-1 and TRBJ1-1; D not certain. V was cut by 0 bases and J by 0 bases, with 9 bases left in between. The germline CDR1 and CDR2 sequences are SGHRS and YFSETQ. CDR3 length: 15 residues. This CDR3 reads CASSLAATLNTEAFF. The CDR3 DNA reads TGCGCCAGCAGCTTGGCAGCGACGTTGAACACTGAAGCTTTCTTT. The entire variable domain, with the rest obtained from reference TRBV5-1 and TRBJ1-1, is as follows: KAGVTQTPRYLIKTRGQQVTLSCSPISGHRSVSWYQQTPGQGLQFLFEYFSETQRNKGNFPGRFSGRQFSNSRSEMNVSTLELGDSALYLCASSLAATLNTEAFFGQGTRLTVV.

The sample holds many counts of this clonotype. The CDR3 region is CASSFGGQGRNTEAFF. CDR3 DNA sequence: TGTGCCAGCAGTTTCGGGGGACAGGGCCGGAACACTGAAGCTTTCTTT. The rearrangement joins TRBV12-3 or TRBV12-4 to TRBJ1-1; the match to TRBD1 covers 9 bases. The V gene end was trimmed by 3 bases and the J gene end by 1 base; junction bases not matched to a gene: 6. The CDR3 covers 16 residues.

This clonotype has more than one count but fewer than ten. This rearrangement joins TRBV5-4 to TRBJ2-7; D remains ambiguous. This CDR3 is built from 16 residues. In germline, CDR1 is SGHNT, CDR2 YYREEE (reference sequence). V dropped 0 bases and J dropped 7 bases, with 20 bases sitting between them. Written as DNA, the CDR3 is TGTGCCAGCAGCTTGGAGAGGACCGCTCCCTCATGGGAGCAGTACTTC. It translates to CASSLERTAPSWEQYF. Looking up the rest from reference TRBV5-4 and TRBJ2-7 gives the full variable domain: ETGVTQSPTHLIKTRGQQVTLRCSSQSGHNTVSWYQQALGQGPQFIFQYYREEENGRGNFPPRFSGLQFPNYSSELNVNALELDDSALYLCASSLERTAPSWEQYFGPGTRLTVT.

This clonotype was recorded many times. V gene TRBV5-1 combines with J gene TRBJ2-7, with 7 positions matching TRBD1. The CDR3 totals 13 residues. The junction had 7 bases not matched to a gene; V was cut back by 4 bases and J by 6 bases. CDR1 and CDR2 (germline): SGHRS, YFSETQ. CDR3 in DNA: TGCGCCAGCAGCCCGACCACAGGGGTCGAGCAGTACTTC. This encodes CASSPTTGVEQYF.

The chain links TRBV9 to TRBJ2-3; the D is unclear. V lost 0 bases, J lost 2 bases, and 10 bases lay in between. This CDR3 has 15 amino acids. Per the germline V gene, CDR1 is SGDLS and CDR2 is YYNGEE. The CDR3 coding sequence is TGTGCCAGCAGCGTAGCGAGTAGCTCCACAGATACGCAGTATTTT. Residues: CASSVASSSTDTQYF. The full variable domain, in which reference TRBV9 and TRBJ2-3 provide the parts outside the CDR3, is DSGVTQTPKHLITATGQRVTLRCSPRSGDLSVYWYQQSLDQGLQFLIQYYNGEERAKGNILERFSAQQFPDLHSELNLSSLELGDSALYFCASSVASSSTDTQYFGPGTRLTVL.

The V call is TRBV5-4, the J call TRBJ2-7; 7 bases map to TRBD2. CDR1 is SGHNT and CDR2 is YYREEE in the germline V gene (reference sequence). This CDR3 contains 18 residues. V was pared by 3 bases and J by 2 bases, with 17 bases of the junction left unmatched. This CDR3 is CASSSWGGGRTHPYEQYF. The CDR3 nucleotides are TGTGCCAGCAGCTCTTGGGGGGGTGGCCGAACACATCCCTACGAGCAGTACTTC.

This clonotype was recorded at least ten times. The chain is built from TRBV7-8 and TRBJ2-1; a weak D match, TRBD2 (6 bases). CDR1 and CDR2 (germline): SGHVS, FQNEAQ. The V end lost 2 bases, the J end lost 2 bases, and 10 bases lay between the germline ends. CDR3 length: 15 amino acids. The CDR3 region has the DNA TGTGCCAGCAGCTTATCTCGGGAGACCTACAATGAGCAGTTCTTC. Translated, it gives CASSLSRETYNEQFF. Combining the CDR3 with reference TRBV7-8 and TRBJ2-1 gives the whole variable domain GAGVSQSPRYKVAKRGQDVALRCDPISGHVSLFWYQQALGQGPEFLTYFQNEAQLDKSGLPSDRFFAERPEGSVSTLKIQRTQQEDSAVYLCASSLSRETYNEQFFGPGTRLTVL.

This clonotype was observed at least ten times. CDR3 region: CASSVTGGSLGYTF. The CDR3 DNA reads TGTGCCAGCAGTGTTACAGGGGGCAGCCTTGGCTACACCTTC. This chain links TRBV12-3 or TRBV12-4 with TRBJ1-2, with 9 positions matching TRBD1. J gave up 7 bases and V 5 bases, and 8 bases lay outside the gene matches. The CDR3 runs 14 residues.

This clonotype has at least ten counts. The chain uses TRBV7-8 and TRBJ2-7; 15 bases are shared with TRBD2. This CDR3 has 17 amino acids. Germline V gene lookup returns CDR1 SGHVS and CDR2 FQNEAQ. V trimming: 4 bases; J trimming: 2 bases; junction bases outside the gene matches: 6. This chain's CDR3 is CASSSGTSGRLAYEQYF. The CDR3, as DNA: TGTGCCAGCAGCTCAGGGACTAGCGGGAGGCTAGCCTACGAGCAGTACTTC.

This clonotype was observed at least ten times. This rearrangement joins TRBV30 to TRBJ1-2; a possible D gene is TRBD1 (6 bases). This CDR3 is 12 amino acids long. Germline V lookup: CDR1 GTSNPN, CDR2 SVGIG (reference sequence). Trimming took 5 bases from V and 2 from J, leaving 9 bases between them. The CDR3 bases are TGTGCCTGGCCGGACAGCAACTATGGCTACACCTTC. Translation: CAWPDSNYGYTF.

There are many counts of this clonotype. This rearrangement joins TRBV28 to TRBJ1-2; 7 bases align to TRBD1. This CDR3 has 16 amino acids. With 3 bases clipped from V and 3 bases from J, the junction kept 10 bases outside the gene matches. Germline-derived CDR1 and CDR2 are MDHEN and SYDVKM. CDR3 sequence: CASSLRGRDSHYGYTF. CDR3 in DNA: TGTGCCAGCAGTTTGCGGGGTAGGGACAGCCACTATGGCTACACCTTC.

This clonotype has at least ten counts. The V and J genes are TRBV2 and TRBJ2-7, with 9 nucleotides matching TRBD1. With 6 bases clipped from V and 6 bases from J, the junction kept 3 bases outside the gene matches. The CDR3 is 12 amino acids. Germline lookup yields CDR1 SNHLY and CDR2 FYNNEI. The CDR3 here is CASSGQGTEQYF. Written as DNA, the CDR3 is TGTGCCAGCAGCGGACAGGGGACCGAGCAGTACTTC.

This clonotype occurred a few times. The chain combines TRBV30 with TRBJ2-5, with 8 bases aligning to TRBD2. After removal of 5 bases from V and 2 bases from J, the junction contained 7 bases not matched to a gene. CDR1 is GTSNPN and CDR2 is SVGIG in the germline V gene (reference sequence). The CDR3 consists of 14 residues. This CDR3 is CAWAHSGTQETQYF. In DNA, the CDR3 is TGTGCCTGGGCGCATAGCGGGACACAAGAGACCCAGTACTTC.

This clonotype appeared many times. This chain links TRBV6-2 or TRBV6-3 with TRBJ1-1; D unresolved. Trimming took off 6 bases at V and 2 bases at J, with 10 bases between the two ends. Germline assignment: CDR1 MNHEY and CDR2 SVGEGT. This CDR3 is built from 13 residues. Written as DNA, the CDR3 is TGTGCCAGCAGCCGGACCCTAAACACTGAAGCTTTCTTT. It codes for CASSRTLNTEAFF.

The table lists this clonotype with many counts. V and J are TRBV27 and TRBJ1-1; D is unresolved. The V end lost 2 bases, the J end lost 5 bases, and 18 bases lay between the germline ends. Germline assignment: CDR1 MNHEY and CDR2 SMNVEV (reference sequence). This CDR3 has 16 residues. The CDR3 loop reads CASSLPIDTLGTEAFF. The CDR3 nucleotides read TGTGCCAGCAGTTTACCGATCGACACCCTGGGGACTGAAGCTTTCTTT.

This clonotype was counted at least ten times. The V and J genes are TRBV6-1 and TRBJ1-5; 7 nucleotides agree with TRBD1. CDR1 is MNHNS, CDR2 SASEGT, per germline. The CDR3 is 14 amino acids. J was trimmed by 4 bases and V by 3 bases; bases with no gene match: 3. The DNA for the CDR3 is TGTGCCAGCAGTGATGCAGGGGGTAATCAGCCCCAGCATTTT. As protein: CASSDAGGNQPQHF.

Only a few counts were recorded for this clonotype. The J gene is TRBJ2-2, the V gene TRBV4-1; no definite D call. The CDR3 totals 15 residues. The V and J ends lost 0 bases and 0 bases respectively, with 5 bases between them. The germline CDR1 and CDR2 sequences are MGHRA and YSYEKL. The CDR3, as DNA: TGCGCCAGCAGCCAAGATTGGCCGAACACCGGGGAGCTGTTTTTT. Translation: CASSQDWPNTGELFF.